These T cell receptor beta chains were read from a single sample in a study of vaccination and CD4 T cells after COVID-19. TCRdb reprocessed the PCR reads with MiXCR, giving one entry per CDR3 protein. The profile shows just over 6,000 distinct CDR3 sequences, around half of them singletons. These receptors' targets are unknown. What was sequenced was CD4+ T cells from blood, cultured in vitro. The receptors were gathered from a human donor in good health. Both conserved end residues are part of each CDR3. D genes are given only for firm matches. Clone size is given for some rows only: seen once, a few or many times, or a class if the clone is expanded.

D gene | J gene | V gene | clone size | CDR3 DNA | CDR3 protein
- | TRBJ1-6 | TRBV7-9 | few | TGTGCCAGCAGCTTGGACGGGAGGGGAAAGAATTCACCCCTCCACTTT | CASSLDGRGKNSPLHF
- | TRBJ2-3 | TRBV11-2 | few | TGTGCCAGCAGCTTAAACCACGGCACAGATACGCAGTATTTT | CASSLNHGTDTQYF
TRBD1 | TRBJ1-3 | TRBV6-1 | - | TGTGCCAGCAGTACCGGACAGGGATTTGGAAACACCATATATTTT | CASSTGQGFGNTIYF
- | TRBJ1-2 | TRBV20-1 | - | TGCAGTGCTAAATCAGGGCTCGGCTATGGCTACACCTTC | CSAKSGLGYGYTF
- | TRBJ2-7 | TRBV7-2 | - | TGTGCCAGCAGCTCTAGCCTCGGGGTCTACGAGCAGTACTTC | CASSSSLGVYEQYF
- | TRBJ1-1 | TRBV2 | - | TGTGCCACCCAAAACGGGCCAGGGCGGGGCACTGAAGCTTTCTTT | CATQNGPGRGTEAFF
TRBD2 | TRBJ2-7 | TRBV12-3/TRBV12-4 | - | TGTGCCAGCAGTCCAAGACTAGCGGGGAATCTAGTGCAGTACTTC | CASSPRLAGNLVQYF
TRBD1 | TRBJ1-6 | TRBV6-1 | - | TGTGCCTTCTCGACAGGGTTTAATTCACCCCTCCACTTT | CAFSTGFNSPLHF
- | TRBJ1-1 | TRBV9 | - | TGTGCCAGCAGCCCCCGTGAGGCTTTTGGGAACACTGAAGCTTTCTTT | CASSPREAFGNTEAFF
- | TRBJ2-1 | TRBV19 | - | TGTGCCAGTAGCACCTACAATGAGCAGTTCTTC | CASSTYNEQFF
TRBD2 | TRBJ2-7 | TRBV15 | - | TGTGCCACCAGCAGAGATTGGGCTAGCGGGGACGACGAGCAGTACTTC | CATSRDWASGDDEQYF
TRBD1 | TRBJ1-5 | TRBV20-1 | - | TGCAGTGCTAGAGGGACAGGTTTAGATGGTCAGCCCCAGCATTTT | CSARGTGLDGQPQHF
- | TRBJ1-3 | TRBV4-1 | once | TGCGCCAGCAGCCAAGGGTGGGCTGGAAACACCATATATTTT | CASSQGWAGNTIYF
- | TRBJ1-1 | TRBV21-1 | - | TGTGCCAGCAGCACCCGACGGGGGATGAACACTGAAGCTTTCTTT | CASSTRRGMNTEAFF
- | TRBJ2-7 | TRBV6-1 | few | TGTGCCAGCAGTCGAAAGAGGGCTAGCGACCCTTACGAGCAGTACTTC | CASSRKRASDPYEQYF
- | TRBJ1-1 | TRBV27 | - | TGTGCCAGCAGTTTATTGGTTGGACAGAACACTGAAGCTTTCTTT | CASSLLVGQNTEAFF
TRBD1 | TRBJ1-2 | TRBV19 | few | TGTGCCAGTAGTATTACCGGGACAGTTGGCTACACCTTC | CASSITGTVGYTF
TRBD2 | TRBJ2-7 | TRBV7-6 | - | TGTGCCAGCAGCCCCCTAGCGGGAGGTTACGAGCAGTACTTC | CASSPLAGGYEQYF
TRBD2 | TRBJ2-5 | TRBV18 | - | TGTGCCAGCTCACCACCGGGAGGGTATAGGGAGACCCAGTACTTC | CASSPPGGYRETQYF
TRBD1 | TRBJ2-2 | TRBV24-1 | few | TGTGCCACCCGGGACAGGGGAACCGGGGAGCTGTTTTTT | CATRDRGTGELFF
TRBD1 | TRBJ1-1 | TRBV5-6 | - | TGTGCCAGCATCGAACAGGGGGCCACTGAAGCTTTCTTT | CASIEQGATEAFF
TRBD1 | TRBJ1-5 | TRBV28 | few | TGTGCCAGCAGGGACACAGGGGCCCCTAATCAGCCCCAGCATTTT | CASRDTGAPNQPQHF
- | TRBJ1-1 | TRBV7-8 | few | TGTGCCAGCAGCCTCATCGGGGGCCGTGAAGCTTTCTTT | CASSLIGGREAFF
- | TRBJ1-1 | TRBV6-1 | - | TGTGCCAGCCGCGGGGCAGGTACGGTGAACACTGAAGCTTTCTTT | CASRGAGTVNTEAFF
TRBD1 | TRBJ1-1 | TRBV20-1 | few | TGCAGTCTTCCCGGGACAGGGGCCAATGAAGCTTTCTTT | CSLPGTGANEAFF
- | TRBJ1-5 | TRBV28 | few | TGTGCCAGCAGTCTAGCCTTTTATCAGCCCCAGCATTTT | CASSLAFYQPQHF
TRBD2 | TRBJ2-1 | TRBV20-1 | - | TGCAGTGCTAGCCCTGGCAGCGGGGGGGGGTATGAGCAGTTCTTC | CSASPGSGGGYEQFF
- | TRBJ1-5 | TRBV6-1 | few | TGTGCCAGCAGGGACCGCGGTGGGGGGCGGGAGCAGCCCCAGCATTTT | CASRDRGGGREQPQHF
- | TRBJ2-7 | TRBV27 | few | TGTGCCAGCCGTTTGGCGGGGGCCTCCTACGAGCAGTACTTC | CASRLAGASYEQYF
TRBD1 | TRBJ2-5 | TRBV12-3/TRBV12-4 | - | TGTGCCAGCAGCATCGACAGGGGGCGATTCCAAGAGACCCAGTACTTC | CASSIDRGRFQETQYF
TRBD1 | TRBJ1-1 | TRBV28 | - | TGTGCCAGCGAATACACTACTCGACAGGGCTTGTCTGCTGGGGCTTTCTTT | CASEYTTRQGLSAGAFF
- | TRBJ1-4 | TRBV20-1 | - | TGCAGTGCTAGGGGCTTCGGGGCAACTAATGAAAAACTGTTTTTT | CSARGFGATNEKLFF
- | TRBJ1-1 | TRBV19 | - | TGTGCCAGTACGGAAGGGGCGCGTACTGAAGCTTTCTTT | CASTEGARTEAFF
- | TRBJ2-7 | TRBV10-1 | - | TGCGCCAGCGCGCAGCTTCCCCGTTCCTACGAGCAGTACTTC | CASAQLPRSYEQYF
TRBD1 | TRBJ2-3 | TRBV6-5 | - | TGTGCCAGCAGTTCAGGACAGGGATCGGCAGATACGCAGTATTTT | CASSSGQGSADTQYF
- | TRBJ1-6 | TRBV4-3 | few | TGCGCCAGCAGCCACCCGCCCCCTTCACCCCTCCACTTT | CASSHPPPSPLHF
TRBD1 | TRBJ1-4 | TRBV20-1 | few | TGCAGTGCTAGAGAGGGGGGAGGGGGCCCCTTAGGAGTCGAAAAACTGTTTTTT | CSAREGGGGPLGVEKLFF
- | TRBJ2-3 | TRBV19 | - | TGTGCCAGTACCTTGCAGGGATCTAGCACAGATACGCAGTATTTT | CASTLQGSSTDTQYF
TRBD1 | TRBJ1-5 | TRBV27 | few | TGTGCCAGCAGCCGCGGGACAGACGCAAGGAGAAGCAATCAGCCCCAGCATTTT | CASSRGTDARRSNQPQHF
TRBD2 | TRBJ2-5 | TRBV5-1 | few | TGCGCCAGCAGCTTTAGCGGGGCTAACCAAGAGACCCAGTACTTC | CASSFSGANQETQYF
- | TRBJ2-7 | TRBV19 | - | TGTGCCAGTAACAGAGGGGACGCCTACGAGCAGTACTTC | CASNRGDAYEQYF
- | TRBJ1-1 | TRBV28 | - | TGTGCCAGCAGTTTAGGAGGGGCCCCGAACACTGAAGCTTTCTTT | CASSLGGAPNTEAFF
TRBD2 | TRBJ2-1 | TRBV19 | - | TGTGCCAGTAGTACGGGGAGTAGCGGGAGGGATGAGCAGTTCTTC | CASSTGSSGRDEQFF
- | TRBJ2-1 | TRBV30 | - | TGTGCCTGGAGTGGGGCGGGGTCCTATGAGCAGTTCTTC | CAWSGAGSYEQFF